This T cell receptor (beta chain) derives from a study of blood T cell repertoires in COVID-19. Overall study: Specimens from acute and convalescent COVID-19 originated in the United States, Italy and Spain. PBMCs, B-cell-depleted T cells, or T cells provided the cDNA or gDNA that made up the material.

Assay: immunoSEQ multiplex PCR; the TCRdb copy retains only in-frame clones and omits some. The table has roughly 150,000 clones, approximately 91% seen once; the top ten hold almost 5%. This clone was detected once. Seattle cases were enrolled at active infection and followed longitudinally. Germline CDR1 and CDR2: SNHLY and FYNNEI. The V and J ends lost 7 bases and 3 bases respectively, with 10 bases between them. The CDR3 extends over 12 amino acids. The sequenced sample consisted of peripheral blood. The chain has TRBV2 and TRBJ2-7, with D possibly matching TRBD1 (5 bases). The sequence came from a man between 18 and 35 years old with COVID-19, enrolled during active disease. The CDR3 DNA follows: TGTGCCAGCATGGGAAGGGGCTACGAGCAGTACTTC. Translated: CASMGRGYEQYF.